The next 6 T cell receptor beta chains were all read from a single sample in a study of control samples from healthy donors and cancer patients. Assay: immunoSEQ multiplex PCR; the TCRdb copy retains only in-frame clones and omits some. The sample consists of about 160,000 clones, about 90% of them appearing once. Sequencing was carried out using blood. Receptors originate from a man between 25 and 39 years old in good health.

The chain couples TRBV25-1 to TRBJ1-5; D might be TRBD1 (5 bases). The germline V gene encodes CDR1 MGHDK and CDR2 SYGVNS. V was pared by 2 bases and J by 3 bases, with 14 bases between. The CDR3 totals 16 residues. The CDR3: CASSETGGLVNQPQHF. Written as DNA, the CDR3 is TGTGCCAGCAGTGAAACTGGGGGACTCGTCAATCAGCCCCAGCATTTT. The variable domain in full, with the rest retrieved from reference TRBV25-1 and TRBJ1-5, is EADIYQTPRYLVIGTGKKITLECSQTMGHDKMYWYQQDPGMELHLIHYSYGVNSTEKGDLSSESTVSRIRTEHFPLTLESARPSHTSQYLCASSETGGLVNQPQHFGDGTRLSIL.

The rearrangement uses TRBV24-1 and TRBJ2-7; 16 positions agree with TRBD2. V shed 2 bases and J 13 bases; nucleotides not matched to a gene: 10. CDR1 and CDR2 from the germline V gene are KGHDR and SFDVKD. The CDR3 runs 16 residues. As DNA, the CDR3 is TGTGCCACCAGTGATTCCGGGACTAGCGGGGGGGCGGTTGACTACTTC. Encoded protein: CATSDSGTSGGAVDYF.

This sequence joins TRBV5-1 and TRBJ1-1; unclear D gene. V gave up 6 bases and J gave up 2 bases, with 5 bases separating them. This CDR3 comprises 11 residues. CDR1 is SGHRS and CDR2 is YFSETQ in the germline V gene. The CDR3 DNA reads as TGCGCCAGCATAACAAACACTGAAGCTTTCTTT. It translates to CASITNTEAFF.

V usage is TRBV6-5 and J usage is TRBJ2-4, with 7 bases aligning to TRBD2. The CDR3 totals 16 residues. The germline V gene encodes CDR1 MNHEY and CDR2 SVGAGI. V dropped 0 bases and J dropped 8; count of bases not matched to a gene: 10. The CDR3 DNA reads TGTGCCAGCAGTTACTCGAGCGTAGCGGGCACAGACATTCAGTACTTC. This sequence encodes CASSYSSVAGTDIQYF.

This chain connects TRBV7-3 to TRBJ1-5; D remains ambiguous. V was clipped by 9 bases and J by 6 bases, with 0 bases between them. This CDR3 is built from 8 residues. Germline CDR1 and CDR2: SGHTA and FQGTGA. CDR3 DNA: TGTGCCAGTCAGCCCCAGCATTTT. Protein: CASQPQHF.

The rearrangement uses TRBV14 and TRBJ1-6; no clear D. The V gene's germline CDR1 is SGHDN and CDR2 FVKESK. The CDR3 runs 16 residues. V lost 3 bases to trimming and J lost 0 bases, with 9 bases between them. The CDR3 region is CASSQRHPSYNSPLHF. The CDR3 DNA reads as TGTGCCAGCAGCCAGCGACACCCCTCCTATAATTCACCCCTCCACTTT. The complete variable domain, with remaining parts taken from reference TRBV14 and TRBJ1-6, reads EAGVTQFPSHSVIEKGQTVTLRCDPISGHDNLYWYRRVMGKEIKFLLHFVKESKQDESGMPNNRFLAERTGGTYSTLKVQPAELEDSGVYFCASSQRHPSYNSPLHFGNGTRLTVT.